The present entry profiles one T cell receptor (beta chain) with its context. Its antigen remains unknown. Per the germline V gene, CDR1 is DFQATT and CDR2 is SNEGSKA (reference sequence). Trimming at V came to 4 bases and at J to 4 bases, leaving 10 bases not matched to a gene. The CDR3 is 16 residues long. The sample comes from a study of blood T cells in healthy people across ages. Whole-study findings and limits: Per million T cells, the diversity of TCR beta decreased roughly linearly as age advanced. The study could not conclusively compare naive and antigen-experienced cells, given its unsorted PBMCs.

Caucasian individuals from Russia who were healthy and aged roughly 6 to 90 acted as donors. The authors ran a second PCR of about 6 to 11 cycles using a sample-barcoded 5' primer and a J-beta primer mix. TCRdb fed the 5' RACE reads into MiXCR, producing one record per CDR3 protein. Found here are around 650,000 distinct CDR3 sequences, around two fifths of them singletons; the top ten hold about 30%. This TCR came from a man aged 80 or over in good health. Sequencing used blood. The chain uses TRBV20-1 and TRBJ2-1; 10 bases are a match to TRBD2. CDR3 in DNA: TGCAGTGCTACCCCGGGGGCACTAGCGGGATACAATGAGCAGTTCTTC. Its protein is CSATPGALAGYNEQFF.